These 27 T cell receptor beta chains share one sample of origin, sequenced in a study of blood T cell repertoires in COVID-19. TCRdb's table, derived via immunoSEQ multiplex PCR, lists solely in-frame clones and lacks some. In the table there are about 330,000 clones, around 87% of which are singletons. The sequencing input was peripheral blood. These receptors were collected from a woman between 50 and 59 years old with active or convalescent COVID-19.

This clone is a singleton in its sample. The gene calls are TRBV4-3 and TRBJ1-4; D unclear. The CDR3 totals 15 residues. V dropped 1 base and J dropped 10 bases, with 16 bases sitting between them. The germline V gene encodes CDR1 LGHNA and CDR2 YSLEER. The CDR3 region is CASSQVKDRGGKLFF. The CDR3 nucleotides are TGCGCCAGCAGCCAAGTGAAGGACCGGGGAGGAAAACTGTTTTTT.

The V and J genes are TRBV18 and TRBJ1-4; D uncertain. This CDR3 contains 14 residues. V lost 3 bases, J lost 8 bases, and 13 bases lay in between. Germline-derived CDR1 and CDR2 are KGHSH and LQKENI. In nucleotides, the CDR3 is TGTGCCAGCTCACCGGCTCGGGAGGTAGAAAAACTGTTTTTT. Its protein is CASSPAREVEKLFF.

The chain combines TRBV5-4 with TRBJ1-6; 9 bases map to TRBD1. CDR1 is SGHNT and CDR2 is YYREEE in the germline V gene (reference sequence). The CDR3 extends over 16 amino acids. Trimming removed 2 bases from V and 6 bases from J; junction bases left unmatched: 6. CDR3 sequence: CASSLLGQGINSPLHF. The DNA of the CDR3 is TGTGCCAGCAGCTTACTTGGACAGGGGATTAATTCACCCCTCCACTTT.

V and J are TRBV2 and TRBJ2-5, with 11 bases aligning to TRBD2. Germline V gives CDR1 SNHLY, CDR2 FYNNEI. The CDR3 is made up of 16 amino acids. V gave up 6 bases and J gave up 2 bases; unmatched junction bases: 8. The CDR3: CASRAPGLAEQETQYF. In nucleotides, the CDR3 is TGTGCCAGCAGGGCACCGGGACTAGCGGAGCAAGAGACCCAGTACTTC.

This clone was detected once. This chain connects TRBV29-1 to TRBJ2-5, with D tentatively TRBD2 (5 bases). V was cut by 4 bases and J by 5 bases, with 17 bases left in between. Germline values: CDR1 SQVTM, CDR2 ANQGSEA. This CDR3 is built from 14 residues. The chain's CDR3 is CSVVVPPGKETQYF. The CDR3 nucleotides read TGCAGCGTTGTAGTCCCCCCGGGAAAGGAGACCCAGTACTTC.

V usage is TRBV6-6 and J usage is TRBJ2-7, with 9 bases matching TRBD2. This CDR3 region has 14 residues. J gave up 1 base and V 4 bases, and 2 bases lay outside the gene matches. CDR1 is MNHNY, CDR2 SVGAGI, per germline (reference sequence). In DNA, the CDR3 is TGTGCCAGCAGTTTACTAGCGGGTTCCTACGAGCAGTACTTC. Protein product: CASSLLAGSYEQYF.

The rearrangement uses TRBV7-6 and TRBJ2-3; a weak D match, TRBD1 (6 bases). Germline lookup yields CDR1 SGHVS and CDR2 FNYEAQ. The V and J ends lost 0 bases and 2 bases respectively, with 9 bases between them. This CDR3 region has 15 residues. CDR3 DNA sequence: TGTGCCAGCAGCTTAGCCGGACAGACCACAGATACGCAGTATTTT. Translating it yields CASSLAGQTTDTQYF.

This clone appeared a few times. The CDR3 DNA is TGTGCCAGCAGTCCTCAGGGGCCCGAGCAGTACTTC. Encoded protein: CASSPQGPEQYF. The V call is TRBV28, the J call TRBJ2-7; D is possibly TRBD1 (6 bases). This CDR3 spans 12 amino acids. V shed 5 bases and J shed 6 bases, with 11 bases lying between them. The germline V gene encodes CDR1 MDHEN and CDR2 SYDVKM.

The CDR3 loop reads CAWSYSRRVYGTIYF. In DNA form, the CDR3 reads TGTGCCTGGAGCTATTCTCGCAGGGTATATGGAACCATATATTTT. The chain carries TRBV30 and TRBJ1-3; a possible D gene is TRBD1 (5 bases). CDR1 and CDR2 (germline): GTSNPN, SVGIG (reference sequence). The V and J ends lost 3 bases and 10 bases respectively, with 22 bases between them. The CDR3 has 15 amino acids.

The chain has TRBV30 and TRBJ1-2; tentatively, D is TRBD1 (5 bases). The CDR3 sequence is 14 residues long. Per germline, CDR1 GTSNPN and CDR2 SVGIG (reference sequence). V shed 2 bases and J shed 4 bases, with 14 bases lying between them. The CDR3 region has the DNA TGTGCCTGGAGTATAACTACAGGCAGCTATGGCTACACCTTC. The encoded protein is CAWSITTGSYGYTF.

V gene TRBV13 combines with J gene TRBJ2-7; perhaps TRBD2 as D (6 bases). The germline V and J ends were trimmed by 5 bases and 3 bases, with 17 bases remaining between them. The CDR3 totals 15 residues. Per the germline V gene, CDR1 is PRHDT and CDR2 is FYEKMQ (reference sequence). CDR3 region: CASSPGGGYLYEQYF. CDR3 nucleotide sequence: TGTGCCAGCAGCCCCGGGGGAGGTTATCTCTACGAGCAGTACTTC.

This chain joins TRBV6-1 and TRBJ2-7; no definite D call. This CDR3 contains 12 residues. V lost 0 bases, J lost 3 bases, and 3 bases lay in between. Per germline, CDR1 MNHNS and CDR2 SASEGT. The CDR3 bases are TGTGCCAGCAGTGAAGCGAGCTACGAGCAGTACTTC. Protein product: CASSEASYEQYF.

The V gene is TRBV28, the J gene TRBJ2-7; 7 nucleotides line up with TRBD1. The germline V gene encodes CDR1 MDHEN and CDR2 SYDVKM. The V gene end was trimmed by 3 bases and the J gene end by 7 bases; junction bases not matched to a gene: 9. The CDR3 is made up of 14 amino acids. The CDR3 sequence: CASSLDRYRAEQYF. The CDR3 DNA sequence: TGTGCCAGCAGTTTGGACAGGTATCGGGCGGAGCAGTACTTC.

The rearrangement links TRBV14 to TRBJ2-3; the D gene is possibly TRBD2 (6 bases). Deletions cut 4 bases from V and 5 bases from J, with 10 bases between. Germline loops: CDR1 SGHDN, CDR2 FVKESK. The CDR3 extends over 13 amino acids. The CDR3 region is CASSPMGGDTQYF. The DNA for the CDR3 is TGTGCCAGCAGCCCCATGGGGGGAGATACGCAGTATTTT.

This clone was recorded only once. The V call is TRBV6-5, the J call TRBJ2-7, with D tentatively TRBD1 (6 bases). The length of the CDR3 is 13 residues. V lost 5 bases and J lost 3, with 11 bases in between. Germline assignment: CDR1 MNHEY and CDR2 SVGAGI. The CDR3: CASSRTAGYEQYF. CDR3 sequence (DNA): TGTGCCAGCAGTCGGACAGCAGGCTACGAGCAGTACTTC.

DNA of the CDR3: TGTGCCAGCAGCACTTGGGCAGGCCGAGGGGGGGACACTGAAGCTTTCTTT. This encodes CASSTWAGRGGDTEAFF. The chain combines TRBV11-2 with TRBJ1-1; perhaps TRBD1 as D (6 bases). The CDR3 is 17 amino acids. V lost 5 bases, J lost 3 bases, and 22 bases lay in between. Germline V gene sequence: CDR1 SGHAT, CDR2 FQNNGV.

The V and J genes are TRBV12-3 or TRBV12-4 and TRBJ1-1, with D maybe TRBD1 (6 bases). The CDR3 has 11 amino acids. The V gene lost 6 bases and the J gene lost 8 bases, with 10 bases spanning the gap. As DNA, the CDR3 is TGTGCCAGCAGACGCGACAGGGAAGCTTTCTTT. Amino acids: CASRRDREAFF.

V usage is TRBV6-5 and J usage is TRBJ1-2; 7 positions agree with TRBD1. Germline V gene lookup returns CDR1 MNHEY and CDR2 SVGAGI. The CDR3 has 15 amino acids. Trimming took 1 base from V and 8 from J; bases not matched to a gene: 10. The CDR3 bases are TGTGCCAGCAGTTACTTCCCCACGGGACAGAGCGGCTACACCTTC. Its translation is CASSYFPTGQSGYTF.

The V gene is TRBV5-1, the J gene TRBJ2-7, with TRBD1 matching 7 bases. Germline V CDR1 and CDR2: SGHRS, YFSETQ. The trim removed 4 bases at V and 1 base at J, leaving 14 bases unmatched. This CDR3 region has 17 residues. The CDR3 loop is CASSVERGRTGSYEQYF. CDR3 DNA sequence: TGCGCCAGCAGCGTGGAACGCGGTAGGACAGGTTCCTACGAGCAGTACTTC.

The genes are TRBV7-2 and TRBJ1-1, with 9 bases lining up with TRBD1. Germline trimming cut 5 bases from V and 7 bases from J; bases unmatched to any gene: 8. Germline V lookup: CDR1 SGHTA, CDR2 FQGNSA. The CDR3 runs to 14 residues. In DNA form, the CDR3 reads TGTGCCAGCAGCCCGACAGGGGGATATGGTGAAGCTTTCTTT. Its protein product is CASSPTGGYGEAFF.

This rearrangement joins TRBV7-2 to TRBJ2-7, with TRBD2 as a possible D gene (6 bases). There are 15 residues in the CDR3. The germline V gene has CDR1 SGHTA and CDR2 FQGNSA. Between the trimmed V and J ends, which lost 5 bases and 2 bases, there was a span of 16 bases. CDR3 sequence: CASSPLGGIAYEQYF. The CDR3 DNA reads as TGTGCCAGCAGCCCTCTAGGCGGGATAGCCTACGAGCAGTACTTC.

The chain couples TRBV18 to TRBJ1-2, with 8 bases aligning to TRBD1. V lost 5 bases to trimming and J lost 6 bases; unmatched junction nucleotides: 11. This CDR3 has 15 residues. The germline CDR1 and CDR2 sequences are KGHSH and LQKENI. CDR3 sequence reads: CASSSGSLRGHGYTF. In nucleotides, the CDR3 is TGTGCCAGCTCATCGGGAAGCCTCAGGGGGCATGGCTACACCTTC.

The chain has TRBV6-2 or TRBV6-3 and TRBJ2-2; 9 bases are a match to TRBD1. The CDR3 has 16 residues. Trimming at V came to 0 bases and at J to 5 bases, leaving 4 bases not matched to a gene. Per germline, CDR1 MNHEY and CDR2 SVGEGT. CDR3 sequence: CASSYSTGGLTGELFF. In DNA, the CDR3 is TGTGCCAGCAGTTACTCCACAGGGGGCTTGACCGGGGAGCTGTTTTTT.

The J gene is TRBJ1-3, the V gene TRBV7-2; D is unresolved. The V gene lost 5 bases and the J gene lost 0 bases, with 5 bases spanning the gap. The CDR3 is 13 amino acids. Germline assignment: CDR1 SGHTA and CDR2 FQGNSA. For the CDR3, the DNA is TGTGCCAGCAGCGTCATCTCTGGAAACACCATATATTTT. Translation: CASSVISGNTIYF.

This chain joins TRBV6-2 or TRBV6-3 and TRBJ2-2, with D perhaps matching TRBD2 (6 bases). The CDR3 is made up of 14 amino acids. V was cut by 5 bases and J by 0 bases, with 7 bases left in between. In germline, CDR1 is MNHEY, CDR2 SVGEGT. The CDR3 reads CASSLASNTGELFF. The CDR3 DNA follows: TGTGCCAGCAGTCTAGCGTCGAACACCGGGGAGCTGTTTTTT.

This clone was counted ten times or more. The genes are TRBV5-6 and TRBJ1-1, with TRBD1 matching over 8 bases. Trimming took 2 bases from V and 1 from J; bases not matched to a gene: 1. CDR1 and CDR2 (germline): SGHDT, YYEEEE. CDR3 length: 14 residues. In DNA, the CDR3 is TGTGCCAGCAGCTTTGGGACAGGGAACACTGAAGCTTTCTTT. Protein product: CASSFGTGNTEAFF.

This chain connects TRBV2 to TRBJ2-7; TRBD1 is a possible D gene (6 bases). Germline CDR1 and CDR2: SNHLY and FYNNEI. The V end was cut by 6 bases, the J end by 0 bases, with 12 bases between. This CDR3 has 14 amino acids. The CDR3, as DNA: TGTGCCAGCAGATTCGACAGGAACTCCTACGAGCAGTACTTC. This translates into CASRFDRNSYEQYF. Supplemented by reference TRBV2 and TRBJ2-7, the full variable domain reads EPEVTQTPSHQVTQMGQEVILRCVPISNHLYFYWYRQILGQKVEFLVSFYNNEISEKSEIFDDQFSVERPDGSNFTLKIRSTKLEDSAMYFCASRFDRNSYEQYFGPGTRLTVT.